Only one count was recorded for the clone carrying this T cell receptor beta chain. No antigen is known for it. The CDR3 totals 15 residues. Germline lookup yields CDR1 SGDLS and CDR2 YYNGEE. The ends lost 0 bases at V and 2 bases at J; junction bases unmatched: 5. The sample belongs to a study of cytomegalovirus exposure and HLA in healthy donors. Amplification used 60 Vbeta primers and 13 Jbeta primers. Assay used: immunoSEQ multiplex PCR; TCRdb lists only in-frame clones, some missing. The repertoire holds about 67,000 clones, with 85% to 90% as singletons. Overall study results and limits: The authors later found TCR association rates varying by HLA locus, with DRB1 most and HLA-C fewest. The classifier reportedly diagnosed cytomegalovirus status with high specificity and sensitivity. CMV serostatus stood as the only immune exposure information on hand.

This chain links TRBV9 with TRBJ2-7, with 7 nucleotides matching TRBD2. Material for sequencing was PBMCs. The sequence came from a woman in her thirties in good health and CMV-seropositive. CDR3 in amino acids: CASSVGAGNTYEQYF. CDR3 DNA: TGTGCCAGCAGCGTAGGAGCGGGAAACACCTACGAGCAGTACTTC.